This T cell receptor (beta chain) was identified during a study of cytomegalovirus exposure and HLA in healthy donors. CDR3 length: 13 amino acids. The V and J ends lost 7 bases and 9 bases respectively, with 17 bases between them. Germline V CDR1 and CDR2: SGHAT, FQNNGV. The study, taken as a whole, reports: Common viral pathogens (according to a later analysis) appeared linked to several of the most significant clusters. Trimming of TCR beta V- and J-genes showed a link, identified in a later analysis, to a missense DCLRE1C variant. Segments of the TCR beta V type were, in most cases, productive about 90% or about 30% of the time in an earlier analysis.

This clone was seen a few times. The antigen is unknown. The PCR was carried out with 60 Vbeta primers and 13 Jbeta primers. Original processing notes: In a later analysis, of some 80 million unique beta chains, around 9.9 million appeared in at least two donors. Assay used: immunoSEQ multiplex PCR; TCRdb lists only in-frame clones, some missing. Clone size and V and J calls were adopted from that table, with D and trimming inferred from the DNA. The data hold some 110,000 clones, with 82% observed a single time. This chain joins TRBV11-2 and TRBJ2-3, with D tentatively TRBD1 (5 bases). This clonotype was obtained from a man aged 25-40 years in good health and CMV-seropositive. The sample comprised PBMCs. This CDR3 is CASKASRAATQYF. The DNA of the CDR3 is TGTGCCAGCAAAGCGTCCAGGGCAGCGACGCAGTATTTT. The variable domain in full, with the rest retrieved from reference TRBV11-2 and TRBJ2-3, is EAGVAQSPRYKIIEKRQSVAFWCNPISGHATLYWYQQILGQGPKLLIQFQNNGVVDDSQLPKDRFSAERLKGVDSTLKIQPAKLEDSAVYLCASKASRAATQYFGPGTRLTVL.